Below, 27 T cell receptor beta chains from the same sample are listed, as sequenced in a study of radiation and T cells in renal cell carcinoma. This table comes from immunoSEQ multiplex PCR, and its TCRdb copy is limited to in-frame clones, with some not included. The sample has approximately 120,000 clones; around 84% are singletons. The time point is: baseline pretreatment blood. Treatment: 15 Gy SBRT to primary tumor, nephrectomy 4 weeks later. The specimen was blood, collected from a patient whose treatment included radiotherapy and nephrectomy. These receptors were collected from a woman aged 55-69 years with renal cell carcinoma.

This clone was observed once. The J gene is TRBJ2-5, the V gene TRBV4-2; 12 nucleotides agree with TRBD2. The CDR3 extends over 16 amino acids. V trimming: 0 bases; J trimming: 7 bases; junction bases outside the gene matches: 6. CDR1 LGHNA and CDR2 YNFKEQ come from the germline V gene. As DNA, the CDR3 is TGTGCCAGCAGCCAAGAGCTAGCGGGAGGGCGCGGGACCCAGTACTTC. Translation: CASSQELAGGRGTQYF.

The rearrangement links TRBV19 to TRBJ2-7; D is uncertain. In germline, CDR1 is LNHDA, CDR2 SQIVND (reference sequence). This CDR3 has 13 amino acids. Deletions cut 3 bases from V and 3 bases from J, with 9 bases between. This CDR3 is CASSMGWGYEQYF. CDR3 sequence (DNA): TGTGCCAGTAGTATGGGTTGGGGCTACGAGCAGTACTTC.

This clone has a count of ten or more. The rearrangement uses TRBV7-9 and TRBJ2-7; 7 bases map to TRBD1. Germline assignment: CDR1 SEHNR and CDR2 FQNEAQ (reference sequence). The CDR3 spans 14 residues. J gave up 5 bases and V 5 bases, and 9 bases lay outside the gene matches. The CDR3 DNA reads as TGTGCCAGCAGCCAACAGGGGCCTCGAGACGAGCAGTACTTC. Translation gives CASSQQGPRDEQYF.

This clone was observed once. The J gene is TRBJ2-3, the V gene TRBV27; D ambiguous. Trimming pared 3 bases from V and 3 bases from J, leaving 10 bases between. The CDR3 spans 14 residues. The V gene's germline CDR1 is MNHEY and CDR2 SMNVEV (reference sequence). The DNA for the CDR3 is TGTGCCAGCAGTTTTGCCTCACTGACAGATACGCAGTATTTT. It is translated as CASSFASLTDTQYF.

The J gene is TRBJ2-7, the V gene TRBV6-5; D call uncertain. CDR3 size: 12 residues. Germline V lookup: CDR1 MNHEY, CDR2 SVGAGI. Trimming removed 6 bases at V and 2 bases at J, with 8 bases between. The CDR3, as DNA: TGTGCCAGCAGAGACCTGGCCTACGAGCAGTACTTC. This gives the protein CASRDLAYEQYF.

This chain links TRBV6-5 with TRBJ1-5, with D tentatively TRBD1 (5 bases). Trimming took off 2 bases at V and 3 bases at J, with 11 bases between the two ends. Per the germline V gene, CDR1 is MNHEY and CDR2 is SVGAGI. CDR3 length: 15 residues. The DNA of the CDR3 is TGTGCCAGCAGTTACGGGGCGCCCGTCAATCAGCCCCAGCATTTT. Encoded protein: CASSYGAPVNQPQHF.

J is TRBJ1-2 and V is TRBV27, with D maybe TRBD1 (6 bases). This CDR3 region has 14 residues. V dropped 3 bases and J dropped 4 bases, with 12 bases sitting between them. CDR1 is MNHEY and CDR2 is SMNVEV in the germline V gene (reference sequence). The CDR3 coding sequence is TGTGCCAGCAGTTTTAACAGGGCAGGCTATGGCTACACCTTC. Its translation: CASSFNRAGYGYTF.

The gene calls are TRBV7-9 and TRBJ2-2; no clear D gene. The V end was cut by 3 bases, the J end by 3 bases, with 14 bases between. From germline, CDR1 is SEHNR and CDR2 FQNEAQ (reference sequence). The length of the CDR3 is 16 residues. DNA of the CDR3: TGTGCCAGCAGCTTCCCGGCCTCCGGGTACACCGGGGAGCTGTTTTTT. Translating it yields CASSFPASGYTGELFF.

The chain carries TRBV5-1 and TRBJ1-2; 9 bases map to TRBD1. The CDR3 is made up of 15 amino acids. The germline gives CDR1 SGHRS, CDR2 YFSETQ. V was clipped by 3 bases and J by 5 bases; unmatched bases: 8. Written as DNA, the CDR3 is TGCGCCAGCAGCTCCCCGGGACAGGGATCATATGGCTACACCTTC. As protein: CASSSPGQGSYGYTF. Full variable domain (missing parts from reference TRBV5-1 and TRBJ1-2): KAGVTQTPRYLIKTRGQQVTLSCSPISGHRSVSWYQQTPGQGLQFLFEYFSETQRNKGNFPGRFSGRQFSNSRSEMNVSTLELGDSALYLCASSSPGQGSYGYTFGSGTRLTVV.

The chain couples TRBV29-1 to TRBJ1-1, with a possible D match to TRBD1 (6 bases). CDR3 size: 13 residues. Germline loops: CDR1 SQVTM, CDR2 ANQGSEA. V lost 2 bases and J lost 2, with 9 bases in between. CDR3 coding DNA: TGCAGCGTTGAAAAACAGGGAAACACTGAAGCTTTCTTT. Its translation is CSVEKQGNTEAFF.

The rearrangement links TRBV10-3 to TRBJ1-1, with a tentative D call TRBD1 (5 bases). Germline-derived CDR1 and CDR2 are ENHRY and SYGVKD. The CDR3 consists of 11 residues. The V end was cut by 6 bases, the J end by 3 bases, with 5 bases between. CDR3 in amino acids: CAIRGDTEAFF. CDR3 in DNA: TGTGCCATCAGGGGGGACACTGAAGCTTTCTTT.

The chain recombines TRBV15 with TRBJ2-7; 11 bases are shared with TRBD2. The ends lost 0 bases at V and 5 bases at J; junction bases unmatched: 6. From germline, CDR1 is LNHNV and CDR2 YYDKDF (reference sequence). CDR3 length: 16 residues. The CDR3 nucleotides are TGTGCCACCAGCAGAGATTCGGGACTAGCGGTTCACGAGCAGTACTTC. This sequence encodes CATSRDSGLAVHEQYF.

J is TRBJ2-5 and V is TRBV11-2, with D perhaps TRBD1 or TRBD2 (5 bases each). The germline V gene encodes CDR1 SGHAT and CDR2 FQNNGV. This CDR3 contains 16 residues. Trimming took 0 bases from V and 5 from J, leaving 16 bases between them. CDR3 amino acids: CASSLDRGRFFETQYF. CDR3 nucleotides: TGTGCCAGCAGCTTAGATCGGGGACGGTTCTTTGAGACCCAGTACTTC.

The CDR3 reads CASSPGGTYGYTF. In DNA, the CDR3 is TGTGCCAGCAGCCCGGGGGGAACCTATGGCTACACCTTC. J is TRBJ1-2 and V is TRBV5-8, with D maybe TRBD1 (5 bases). Germline-derived CDR1 and CDR2 are SGHTS and YDEGEE. The CDR3 is 13 residues long. V was clipped by 4 bases and J by 4 bases, with 11 bases between them.

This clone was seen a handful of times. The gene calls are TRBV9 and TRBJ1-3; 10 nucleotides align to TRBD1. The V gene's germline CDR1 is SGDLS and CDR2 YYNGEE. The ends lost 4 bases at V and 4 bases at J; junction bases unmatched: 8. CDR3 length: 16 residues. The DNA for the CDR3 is TGTGCCAGCAGCATGTCGGGACAGGGGACAGGAAACACCATATATTTT. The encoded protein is CASSMSGQGTGNTIYF.

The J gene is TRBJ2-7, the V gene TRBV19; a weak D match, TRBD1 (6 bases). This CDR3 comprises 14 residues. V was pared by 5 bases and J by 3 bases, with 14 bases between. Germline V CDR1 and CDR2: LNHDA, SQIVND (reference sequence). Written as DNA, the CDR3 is TGTGCCAGTAGTTTCCGGGACACTCACTACGAGCAGTACTTC. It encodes CASSFRDTHYEQYF.

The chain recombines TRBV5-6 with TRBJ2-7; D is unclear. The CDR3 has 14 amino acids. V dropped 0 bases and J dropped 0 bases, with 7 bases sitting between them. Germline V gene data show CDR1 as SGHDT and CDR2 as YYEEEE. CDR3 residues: CASSLALGSYEQYF. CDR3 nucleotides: TGTGCCAGCAGCTTGGCCCTCGGCTCCTACGAGCAGTACTTC.

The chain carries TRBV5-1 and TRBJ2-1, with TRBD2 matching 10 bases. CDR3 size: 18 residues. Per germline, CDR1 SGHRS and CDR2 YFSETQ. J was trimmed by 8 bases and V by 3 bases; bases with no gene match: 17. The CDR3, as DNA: TGCGCCAGCAGCTACGGACTAGCGGCAGGCATTCGGATCGATGAGCAGTTCTTC. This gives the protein CASSYGLAAGIRIDEQFF.

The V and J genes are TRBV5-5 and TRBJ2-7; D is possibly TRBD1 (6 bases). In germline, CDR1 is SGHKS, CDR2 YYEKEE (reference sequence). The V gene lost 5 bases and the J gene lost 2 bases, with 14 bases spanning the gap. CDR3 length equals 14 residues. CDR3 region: CASRPSQGTYEQYF. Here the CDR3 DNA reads TGTGCCAGCAGACCCTCGCAGGGGACCTACGAGCAGTACTTC.

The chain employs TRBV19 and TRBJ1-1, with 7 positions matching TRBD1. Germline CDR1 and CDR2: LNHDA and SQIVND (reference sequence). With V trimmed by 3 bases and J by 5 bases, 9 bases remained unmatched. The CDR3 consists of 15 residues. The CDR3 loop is CASSIPQGRGTEAFF. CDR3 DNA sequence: TGTGCCAGTAGTATTCCACAGGGGAGGGGAACTGAAGCTTTCTTT.

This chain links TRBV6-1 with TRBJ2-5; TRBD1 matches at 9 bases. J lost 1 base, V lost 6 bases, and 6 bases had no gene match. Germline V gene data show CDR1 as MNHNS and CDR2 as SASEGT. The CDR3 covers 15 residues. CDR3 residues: CASRARDRVQETQYF. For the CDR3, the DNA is TGTGCCAGCAGGGCCCGGGACAGGGTCCAAGAGACCCAGTACTTC.

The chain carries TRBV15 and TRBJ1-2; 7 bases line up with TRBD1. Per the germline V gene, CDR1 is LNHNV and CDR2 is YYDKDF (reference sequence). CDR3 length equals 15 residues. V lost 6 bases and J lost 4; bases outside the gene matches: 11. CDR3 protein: CATRANRGLLYGYTF. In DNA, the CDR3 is TGTGCCACCAGGGCAAACAGGGGCCTTCTCTATGGCTACACCTTC.

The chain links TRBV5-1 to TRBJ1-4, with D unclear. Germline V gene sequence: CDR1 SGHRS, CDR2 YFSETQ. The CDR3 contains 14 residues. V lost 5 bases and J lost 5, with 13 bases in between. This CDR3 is CASRPMAGNEKLFF. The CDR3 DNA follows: TGCGCCAGCAGACCCATGGCTGGGAATGAAAAACTGTTTTTT.

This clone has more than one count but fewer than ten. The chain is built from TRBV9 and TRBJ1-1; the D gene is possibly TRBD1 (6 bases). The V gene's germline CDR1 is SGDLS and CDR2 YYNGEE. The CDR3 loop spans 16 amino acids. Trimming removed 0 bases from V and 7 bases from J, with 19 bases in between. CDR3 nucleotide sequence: TGTGCCAGCAGCGTAGATACGGGGGGCAGTGCTCGTGAAGCTTTCTTT. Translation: CASSVDTGGSAREAFF.

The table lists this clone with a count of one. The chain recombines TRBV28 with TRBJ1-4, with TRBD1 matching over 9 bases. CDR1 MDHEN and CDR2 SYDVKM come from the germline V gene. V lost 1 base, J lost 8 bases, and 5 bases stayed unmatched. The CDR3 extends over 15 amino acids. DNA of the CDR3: TGTGCCAGCAGTTTATTGAACAGGGGGCACGAAAAACTGTTTTTT. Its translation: CASSLLNRGHEKLFF.

In DNA, the CDR3 is TGTGCCAGTAGTATGGTCCCCTACGAGCAGTACTTC. Its protein is CASSMVPYEQYF. The V gene is TRBV19, the J gene TRBJ2-7; D gene uncertain. Germline values: CDR1 LNHDA, CDR2 SQIVND (reference sequence). This CDR3 is 12 amino acids long. V was clipped by 3 bases and J by 2 bases, with 5 bases between them.

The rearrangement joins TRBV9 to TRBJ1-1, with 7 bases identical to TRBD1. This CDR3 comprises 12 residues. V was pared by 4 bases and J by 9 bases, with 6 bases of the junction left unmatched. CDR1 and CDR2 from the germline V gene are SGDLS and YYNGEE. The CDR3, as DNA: TGTGCCAGCAGCACCCGGGACAGCAAAGCTTTCTTT. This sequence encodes CASSTRDSKAFF.